This T cell receptor beta chain is drawn from a study of blood T cell repertoires in COVID-19. Turning to the study itself: Sources were T cells, B-cell-depleted T cells, or PBMCs; the material itself was cDNA or gDNA.

This study enrolled people aged about 18 to 90 from roughly 24 US geographic areas. Participant reports of clinical history set cohort assignment. Up to 2 weeks before entering the study, exposed participants had met a COVID-19 case. Deletions cut 0 bases from V and 0 bases from J, with 6 bases between. This CDR3 contains 14 residues. Germline V gene sequence: CDR1 GTSNPN, CDR2 SVGIG (reference sequence). Only in-frame clones appear in the TCRdb table, and some are missing; sequencing was by immunoSEQ multiplex PCR. The data hold nearly 300,000 clones, with roughly 86% observed a single time. Source material: PBMCs or T cells enriched from blood (not recorded which). The TCR was taken from a woman in her forties or fifties who had been exposed to COVID-19. The V gene is TRBV30, the J gene TRBJ1-5; D not resolved. The CDR3: CAWSVTSSNQPQHF. The CDR3 nucleotides read TGTGCCTGGAGTGTAACTTCTAGCAATCAGCCCCAGCATTTT.